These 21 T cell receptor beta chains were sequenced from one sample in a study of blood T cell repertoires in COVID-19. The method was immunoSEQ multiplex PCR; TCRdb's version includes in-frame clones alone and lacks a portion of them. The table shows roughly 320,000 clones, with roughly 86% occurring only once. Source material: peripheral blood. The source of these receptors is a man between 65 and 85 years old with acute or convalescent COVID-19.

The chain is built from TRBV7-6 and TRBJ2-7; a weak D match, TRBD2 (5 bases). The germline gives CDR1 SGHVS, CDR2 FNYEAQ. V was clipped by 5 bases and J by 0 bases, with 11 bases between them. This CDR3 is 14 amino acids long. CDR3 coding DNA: TGTGCCAGCAGCCCCCAGAGGGCCTCCTACGAGCAGTACTTC. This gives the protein CASSPQRASYEQYF.

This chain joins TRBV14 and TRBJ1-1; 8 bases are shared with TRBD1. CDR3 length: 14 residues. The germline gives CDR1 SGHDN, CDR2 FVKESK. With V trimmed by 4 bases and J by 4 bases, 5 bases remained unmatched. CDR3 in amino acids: CASSRNDRGTEAFF. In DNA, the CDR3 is TGTGCCAGCAGCCGGAACGACAGGGGCACTGAAGCTTTCTTT.

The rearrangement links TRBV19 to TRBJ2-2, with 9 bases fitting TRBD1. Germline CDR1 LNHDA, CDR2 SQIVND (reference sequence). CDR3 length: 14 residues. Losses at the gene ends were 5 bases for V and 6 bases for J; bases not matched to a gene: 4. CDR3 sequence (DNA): TGTGCCAGTAGTCCCGACAGGGGGGCCGGGGAGCTGTTTTTT. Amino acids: CASSPDRGAGELFF.

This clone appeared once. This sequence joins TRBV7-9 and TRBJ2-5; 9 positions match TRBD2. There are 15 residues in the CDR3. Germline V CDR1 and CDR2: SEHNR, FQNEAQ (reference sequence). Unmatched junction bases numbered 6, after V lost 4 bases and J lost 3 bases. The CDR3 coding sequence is TGTGCCAGCAGCTCGGGCGGGACTAGCAAAGAGACCCAGTACTTC. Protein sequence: CASSSGGTSKETQYF. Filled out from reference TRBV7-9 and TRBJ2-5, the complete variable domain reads DTGVSQNPRHKITKRGQNVTFRCDPISEHNRLYWYRQTLGQGPEFLTYFQNEAQLEKSRLLSDRFSAERPKGSFSTLEIQRTEQGDSAMYLCASSSGGTSKETQYFGPGTRLLVL.

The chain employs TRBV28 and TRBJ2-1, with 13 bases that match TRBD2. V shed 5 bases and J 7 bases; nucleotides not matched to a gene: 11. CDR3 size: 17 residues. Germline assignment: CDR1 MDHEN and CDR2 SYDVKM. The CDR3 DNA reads TGTGCCAGCAGTCCCCCATACGGGACTAGCGGGATAAATGAGCAGTTCTTC. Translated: CASSPPYGTSGINEQFF.

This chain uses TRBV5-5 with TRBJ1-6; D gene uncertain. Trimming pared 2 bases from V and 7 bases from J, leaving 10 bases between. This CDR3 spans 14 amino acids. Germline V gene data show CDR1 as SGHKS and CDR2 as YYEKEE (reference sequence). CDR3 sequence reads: CASSLDGVNSPLHF. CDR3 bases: TGTGCCAGCAGCTTAGACGGAGTCAATTCACCCCTCCACTTT.

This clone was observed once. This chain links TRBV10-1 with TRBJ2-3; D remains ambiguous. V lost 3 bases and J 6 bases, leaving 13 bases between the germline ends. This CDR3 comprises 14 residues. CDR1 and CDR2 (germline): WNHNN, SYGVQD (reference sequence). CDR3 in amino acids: CASSEAGPLDTQYF. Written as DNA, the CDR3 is TGCGCCAGCAGTGAAGCTGGGCCCTTGGATACGCAGTATTTT.

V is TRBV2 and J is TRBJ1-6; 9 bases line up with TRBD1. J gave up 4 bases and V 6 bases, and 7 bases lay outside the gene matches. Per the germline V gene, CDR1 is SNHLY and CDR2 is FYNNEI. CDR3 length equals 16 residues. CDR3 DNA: TGTGCCAGCAGGGAGGGACAGGGAATGTATAATTCACCCCTCCACTTT. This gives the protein CASREGQGMYNSPLHF. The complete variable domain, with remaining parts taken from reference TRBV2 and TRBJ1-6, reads EPEVTQTPSHQVTQMGQEVILRCVPISNHLYFYWYRQILGQKVEFLVSFYNNEISEKSEIFDDQFSVERPDGSNFTLKIRSTKLEDSAMYFCASREGQGMYNSPLHFGNGTRLTVT.

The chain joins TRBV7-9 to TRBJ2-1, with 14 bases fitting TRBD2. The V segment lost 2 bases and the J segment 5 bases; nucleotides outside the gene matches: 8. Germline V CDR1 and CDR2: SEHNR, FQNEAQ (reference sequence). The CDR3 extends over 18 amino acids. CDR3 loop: CASSLYQGLAGADNEQFF. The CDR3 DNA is TGTGCCAGCAGCTTATACCAGGGACTAGCGGGAGCAGACAATGAGCAGTTCTTC.

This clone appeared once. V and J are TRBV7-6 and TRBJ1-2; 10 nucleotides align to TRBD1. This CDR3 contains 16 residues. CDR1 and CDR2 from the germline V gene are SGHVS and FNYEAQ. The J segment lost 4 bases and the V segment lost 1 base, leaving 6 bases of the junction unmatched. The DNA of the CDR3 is TGTGCCAGCAGCTTAGAAGCAGGACAGGGGGTCTATGGCTACACCTTC. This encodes CASSLEAGQGVYGYTF.

CDR3 sequence (DNA): TGTGCCAGCAGCTTAGCACAGGGTCACACTGAAGCTTTCTTT. The encoded protein is CASSLAQGHTEAFF. The rearrangement uses TRBV7-6 and TRBJ1-1, with D maybe TRBD1 (6 bases). This CDR3 is 14 amino acids long. V was trimmed by 0 bases and J by 3 bases, leaving 8 bases between them. The germline gives CDR1 SGHVS, CDR2 FNYEAQ.

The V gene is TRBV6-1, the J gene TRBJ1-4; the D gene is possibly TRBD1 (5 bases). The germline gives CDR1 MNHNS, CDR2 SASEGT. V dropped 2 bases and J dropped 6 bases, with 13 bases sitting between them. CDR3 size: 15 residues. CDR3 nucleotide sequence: TGTGCCAGCAGTGAATATGGCAGGGCGGATGAAAAACTGTTTTTT. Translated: CASSEYGRADEKLFF.

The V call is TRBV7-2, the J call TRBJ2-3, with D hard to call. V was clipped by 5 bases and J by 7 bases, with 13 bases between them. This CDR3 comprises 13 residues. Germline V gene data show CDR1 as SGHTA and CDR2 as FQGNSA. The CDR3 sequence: CASSPRSAYTQYF. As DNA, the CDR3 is TGTGCCAGCAGCCCCCGGTCTGCATATACGCAGTATTTT.

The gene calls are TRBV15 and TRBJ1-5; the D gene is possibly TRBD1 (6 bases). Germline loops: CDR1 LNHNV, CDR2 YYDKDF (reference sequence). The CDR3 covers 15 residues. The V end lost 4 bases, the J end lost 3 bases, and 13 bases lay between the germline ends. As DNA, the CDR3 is TGTGCCACCAGCACCCCCGGGACACACAATCAGCCCCAGCATTTT. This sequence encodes CATSTPGTHNQPQHF. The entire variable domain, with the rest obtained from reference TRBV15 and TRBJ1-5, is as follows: DAMVIQNPRYQVTQFGKPVTLSCSQTLNHNVMYWYQQKSSQAPKLLFHYYDKDFNNEADTPDNFQSRRPNTSFCFLDIRSPGLGDTAMYLCATSTPGTHNQPQHFGDGTRLSIL.

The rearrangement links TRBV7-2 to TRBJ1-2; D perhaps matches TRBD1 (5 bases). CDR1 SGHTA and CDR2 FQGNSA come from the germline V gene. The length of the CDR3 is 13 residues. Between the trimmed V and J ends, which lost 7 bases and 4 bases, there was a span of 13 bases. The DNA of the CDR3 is TGTGCCAGCACCGTAGACAGAGGCTATGGCTACACCTTC. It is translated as CASTVDRGYGYTF.

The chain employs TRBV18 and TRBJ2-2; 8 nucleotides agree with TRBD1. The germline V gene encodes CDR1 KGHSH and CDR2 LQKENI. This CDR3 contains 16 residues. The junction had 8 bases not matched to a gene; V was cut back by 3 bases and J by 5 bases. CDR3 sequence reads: CASSPFGQGATGELFF. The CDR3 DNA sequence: TGTGCCAGCTCACCTTTTGGACAGGGTGCGACCGGGGAGCTGTTTTTT.

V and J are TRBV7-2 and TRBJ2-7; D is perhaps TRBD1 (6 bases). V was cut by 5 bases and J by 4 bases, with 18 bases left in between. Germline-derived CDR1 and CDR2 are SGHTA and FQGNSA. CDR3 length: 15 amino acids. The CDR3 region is CASSPRGGIKYEQYF. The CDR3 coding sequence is TGTGCCAGCAGCCCCCGAGGGGGAATTAAATACGAGCAGTACTTC. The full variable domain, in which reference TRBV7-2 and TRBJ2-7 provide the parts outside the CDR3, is GAGVSQSPSNKVTEKGKDVELRCDPISGHTALYWYRQSLGQGLEFLIYFQGNSAPDKSGLPSDRFSAERTGGSVSTLTIQRTQQEDSAVYLCASSPRGGIKYEQYFGPGTRLTVT.

The CDR3 is CASSLSTGGKDTQYF. In DNA, the CDR3 is TGTGCCAGCAGTTTATCGACAGGGGGCAAAGATACGCAGTATTTT. This chain connects TRBV27 to TRBJ2-3; 10 bases fit TRBD1. Germline CDR1 MNHEY, CDR2 SMNVEV (reference sequence). This CDR3 contains 15 residues. Trimming cost V 0 bases and J 5 bases; bases outside gene matches: 2.

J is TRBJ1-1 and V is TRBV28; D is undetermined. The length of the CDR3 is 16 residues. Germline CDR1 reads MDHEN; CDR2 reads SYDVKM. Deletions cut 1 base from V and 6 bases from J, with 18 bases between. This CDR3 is CASSLFPGVGSAEAFF. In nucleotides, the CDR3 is TGTGCCAGCAGTTTATTCCCGGGAGTAGGTTCGGCTGAAGCTTTCTTT.

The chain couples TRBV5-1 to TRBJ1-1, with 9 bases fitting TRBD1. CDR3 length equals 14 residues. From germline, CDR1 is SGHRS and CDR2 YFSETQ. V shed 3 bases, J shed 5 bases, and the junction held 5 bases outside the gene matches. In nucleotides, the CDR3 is TGCGCCAGCAGCTGGGGACAGGGTGGAACTGAAGCTTTCTTT. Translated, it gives CASSWGQGGTEAFF.

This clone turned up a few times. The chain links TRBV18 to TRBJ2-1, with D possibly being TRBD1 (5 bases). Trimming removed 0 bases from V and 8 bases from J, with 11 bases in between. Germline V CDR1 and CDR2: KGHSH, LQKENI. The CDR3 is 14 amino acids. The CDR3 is CASSPPSRAHEQFF. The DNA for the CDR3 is TGTGCCAGCTCACCACCTTCCAGGGCTCATGAGCAGTTCTTC.